This T cell receptor (beta chain) was captured by sequencing in a study of T cells in Graves' hyperthyroidism and ophthalmopathy. The TCR beta CDR3 regions underwent amplification using RNA transcripts as the source. When the TCR CDR3 underwent first-round RT-PCR, the HTBI primer set was used. TCRdb fed the multiplex PCR reads into MiXCR, producing one record per CDR3 protein. The sample includes a few hundred thousand distinct CDR3 sequences, approximately 14% of them seen just once. This clonotype was counted many times. The sequence was collected from a woman in her fifties or sixties with Graves' hyperthyroidism that later progressed to Graves' ophthalmopathy. The sequenced sample consisted of blood.

The CDR3 here is CASSGAGRVYNEQFF. The CDR3 nucleotides read TGTGCCAGCAGTGGCGCGGGGCGGGTCTACAATGAGCAGTTCTTC. The chain carries TRBV27 and TRBJ2-1, with D possibly being TRBD2 (6 bases). CDR1 is MNHEY and CDR2 is SMNVEV in the germline V gene (reference sequence). This CDR3 is built from 15 residues. V was cut by 5 bases and J by 3 bases, with 14 bases left in between.